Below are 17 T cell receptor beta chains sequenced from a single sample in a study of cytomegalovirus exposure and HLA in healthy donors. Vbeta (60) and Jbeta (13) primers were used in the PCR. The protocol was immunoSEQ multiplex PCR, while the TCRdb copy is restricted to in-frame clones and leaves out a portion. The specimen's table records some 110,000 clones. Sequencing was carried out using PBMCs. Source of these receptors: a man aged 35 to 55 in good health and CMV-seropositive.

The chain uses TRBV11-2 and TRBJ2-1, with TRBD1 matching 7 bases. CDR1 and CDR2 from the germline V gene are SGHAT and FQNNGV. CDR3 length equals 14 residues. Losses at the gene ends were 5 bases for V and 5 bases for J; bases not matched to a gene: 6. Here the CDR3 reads CASSARQGNNEQFF. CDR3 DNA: TGTGCCAGCAGCGCGCGACAGGGAAACAATGAGCAGTTCTTC.

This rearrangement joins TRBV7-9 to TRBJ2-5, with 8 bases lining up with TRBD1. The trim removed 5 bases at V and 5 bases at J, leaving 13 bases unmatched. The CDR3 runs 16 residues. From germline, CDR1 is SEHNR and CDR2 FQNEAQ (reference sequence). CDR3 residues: CASSAVGQGRLETQYF. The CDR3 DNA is TGTGCCAGCAGCGCCGTCGGACAGGGACGTTTGGAGACCCAGTACTTC.

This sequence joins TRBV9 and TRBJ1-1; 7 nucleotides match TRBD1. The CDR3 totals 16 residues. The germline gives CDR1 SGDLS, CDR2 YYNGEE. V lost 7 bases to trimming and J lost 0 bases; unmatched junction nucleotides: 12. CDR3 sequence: CASGAQRDRMNTEAFF. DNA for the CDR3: TGTGCCAGCGGAGCTCAGAGGGACAGAATGAACACTGAAGCTTTCTTT.

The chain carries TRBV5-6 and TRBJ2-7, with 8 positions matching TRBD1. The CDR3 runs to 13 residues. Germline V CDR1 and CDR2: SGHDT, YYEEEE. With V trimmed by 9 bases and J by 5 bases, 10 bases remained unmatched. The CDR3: CATETQGANEQYF. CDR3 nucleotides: TGTGCCACTGAAACCCAGGGGGCTAACGAGCAGTACTTC.

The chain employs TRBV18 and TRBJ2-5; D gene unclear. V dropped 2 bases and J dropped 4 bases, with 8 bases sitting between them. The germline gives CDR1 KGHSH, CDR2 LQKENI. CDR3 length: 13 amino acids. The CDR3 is CASSPAGSETQYF. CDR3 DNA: TGTGCCAGCTCACCAGCCGGGTCAGAGACCCAGTACTTC.

The CDR3, as DNA: TGTGCCAGCAGCTTAGGGTCCGGTAAACTGTTTTTT. Translated, it gives CASSLGSGKLFF. The chain has TRBV7-2 and TRBJ1-4, with D uncertain. Trimming shortened V by 1 base and J by 11 bases, and 8 bases separated the two germline ends. There are 12 residues in the CDR3. The germline V gene encodes CDR1 SGHTA and CDR2 FQGNSA.

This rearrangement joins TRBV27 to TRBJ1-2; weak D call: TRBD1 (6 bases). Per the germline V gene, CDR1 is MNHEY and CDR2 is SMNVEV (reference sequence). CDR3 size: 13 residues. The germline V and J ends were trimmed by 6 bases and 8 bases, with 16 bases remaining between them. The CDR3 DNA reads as TGTGCCAGCAGCCCCACAGGGCAAGGGGGCTACACCTTC. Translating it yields CASSPTGQGGYTF.

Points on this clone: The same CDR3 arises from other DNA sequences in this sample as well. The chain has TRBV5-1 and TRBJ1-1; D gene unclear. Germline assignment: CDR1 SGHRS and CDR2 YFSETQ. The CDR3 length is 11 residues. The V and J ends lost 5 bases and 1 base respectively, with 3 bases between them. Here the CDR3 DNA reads TGCGCCAGCAGTCAGAACACTGAAGCTTTCTTT. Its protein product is CASSQNTEAFF.

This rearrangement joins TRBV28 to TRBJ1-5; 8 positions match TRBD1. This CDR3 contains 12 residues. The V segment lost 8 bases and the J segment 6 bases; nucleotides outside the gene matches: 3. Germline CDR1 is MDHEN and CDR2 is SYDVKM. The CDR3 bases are TGTGCCAGCCAGACAGGGGTTCAGCCCCAGCATTTT. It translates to CASQTGVQPQHF.

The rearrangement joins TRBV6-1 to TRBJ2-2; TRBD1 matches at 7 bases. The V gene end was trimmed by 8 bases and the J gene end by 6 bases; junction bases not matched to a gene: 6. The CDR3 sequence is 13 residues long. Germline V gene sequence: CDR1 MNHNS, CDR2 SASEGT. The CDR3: CASEQGIAGELFF. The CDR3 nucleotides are TGTGCCAGCGAACAGGGGATCGCCGGGGAGCTGTTTTTT.

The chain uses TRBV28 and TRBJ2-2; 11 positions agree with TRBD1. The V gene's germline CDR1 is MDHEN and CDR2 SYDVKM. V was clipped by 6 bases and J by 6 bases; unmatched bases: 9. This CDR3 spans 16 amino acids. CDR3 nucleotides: TGTGCCAGCAGGAAAGTGGGACAGGGGGTTGCCGGGGAGCTGTTTTTT. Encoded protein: CASRKVGQGVAGELFF.

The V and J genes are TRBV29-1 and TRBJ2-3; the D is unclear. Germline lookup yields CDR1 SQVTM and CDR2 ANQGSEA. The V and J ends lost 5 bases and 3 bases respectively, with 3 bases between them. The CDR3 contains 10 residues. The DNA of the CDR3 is TGCAGCGTTTCTACAGATACGCAGTATTTT. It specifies CSVSTDTQYF.

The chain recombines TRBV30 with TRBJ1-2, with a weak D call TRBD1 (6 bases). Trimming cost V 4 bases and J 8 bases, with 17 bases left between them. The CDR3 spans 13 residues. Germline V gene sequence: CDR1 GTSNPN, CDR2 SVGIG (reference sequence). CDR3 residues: CAWKQGLMGGYTF. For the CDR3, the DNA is TGTGCCTGGAAGCAGGGGTTGATGGGGGGCTACACCTTC.

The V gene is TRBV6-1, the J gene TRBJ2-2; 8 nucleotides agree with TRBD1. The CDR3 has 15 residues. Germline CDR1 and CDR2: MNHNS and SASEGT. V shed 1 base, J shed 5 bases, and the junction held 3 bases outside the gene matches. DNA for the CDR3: TGTGCCAGCAGTGAAGTTGGACAGGGAACCGGGGAGCTGTTTTTT. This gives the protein CASSEVGQGTGELFF.

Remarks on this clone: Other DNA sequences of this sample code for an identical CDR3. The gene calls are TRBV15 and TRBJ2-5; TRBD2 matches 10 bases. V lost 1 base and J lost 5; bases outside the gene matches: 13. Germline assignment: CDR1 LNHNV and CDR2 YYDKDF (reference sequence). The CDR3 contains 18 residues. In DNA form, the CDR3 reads TGTGCCACCAGCAGAGGAACTAGCGGGGACTCTCGCGGTGAGACCCAGTACTTC. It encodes CATSRGTSGDSRGETQYF.

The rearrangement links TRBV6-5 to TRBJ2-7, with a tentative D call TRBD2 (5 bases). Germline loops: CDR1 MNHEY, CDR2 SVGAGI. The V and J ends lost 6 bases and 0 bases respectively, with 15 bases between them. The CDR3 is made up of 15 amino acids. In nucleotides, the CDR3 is TGTGCCAGCAGCTATGCAGCCGGGAACTCCTACGAGCAGTACTTC. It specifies CASSYAAGNSYEQYF.

The CDR3 is CAWTTGNYGYTF. CDR3 in DNA: TGTGCCTGGACGACAGGGAACTATGGCTACACCTTC. This chain connects TRBV30 to TRBJ1-2, with 7 positions matching TRBD1. Trimming cost V 4 bases and J 2 bases; bases outside gene matches: 1. This CDR3 is 12 amino acids long. Per germline, CDR1 GTSNPN and CDR2 SVGIG (reference sequence).